This TCR beta chain was recovered during a study of blood T cells in healthy people across ages. The authors ran a second PCR of about 7 to 11 cycles using a sample-barcoded 5' primer and a J-beta primer mix. All cDNA molecules were each tagged by a template-switch adaptor with 12 random nucleotides. A single record per CDR3 protein comes from TCRdb applying MiXCR to the 5' RACE reads. Seen here are 1.5 million to 2 million distinct CDR3 sequences, approximately 28% observed once, and the top ten hold about 8%. Trimming shortened V by 5 bases and J by 13 bases, and 12 bases separated the two germline ends. The germline V gene encodes CDR1 SGHAT and CDR2 FQNNGV. This CDR3 spans 11 amino acids.

Material: blood. The TCR was taken from a young woman in good health. The rearrangement joins TRBV11-2 to TRBJ2-4, with D unresolved. The CDR3 here is CASSTALEQYF. CDR3 nucleotide sequence: TGTGCCAGCAGCACAGCACTTGAGCAGTACTTC.